This T cell receptor beta chain was identified in a study of cytomegalovirus exposure and HLA in healthy donors. Amplification used 60 Vbeta primers and 13 Jbeta primers. Clones were sequenced by immunoSEQ multiplex PCR, and TCRdb holds only the in-frame ones, with some missing. The top ten hold over 5% of the sample, which has about 150,000 clones, over 75% seen once. This CDR3 comprises 13 residues. The germline V and J ends were trimmed by 3 bases and 6 bases, with 15 bases remaining between them. Germline CDR1 is GTSNPN and CDR2 is SVGIG (reference sequence). Specimen: PBMCs. The V call is TRBV30, the J call TRBJ2-7, with a possible D match to TRBD1 (5 bases). The clonotype was recovered from a woman aged 40 to 50 in good health and CMV-seropositive. CDR3 sequence: CAWSPLAGFEQYF. The CDR3 nucleotides read TGTGCCTGGAGCCCTTTGGCAGGGTTCGAGCAGTACTTC.